The 30 T cell receptor beta chains listed next were all sequenced from one sample in a study of T cell repertoires in cytomegalovirus infection. MiXCR was run by TCRdb on the reads, yielding one entry per CDR3 protein. The sample consists of approximately 100,000 distinct CDR3 sequences, about 40% of them appearing once. These receptors' antigens are unknown. The sample was CD8+ T cells from cultured PBMCs, taken from culture after CMV antigen stimulation. The receptors shown here come from a human donor in good health (CMV status not recorded). Some clones in this sample may be carry-over from other donors' samples.

This clonotype was counted many times. The chain links TRBV19 to TRBJ2-6; perhaps TRBD1 as D (6 bases). This CDR3 has 18 residues. Trimming removed 9 bases at V and 1 base at J, with 22 bases between. Germline V gene data show CDR1 as LNHDA and CDR2 as SQIVND (reference sequence). This chain's CDR3 is CASRITGTPNSGANVLTF. The CDR3 DNA follows: TGTGCCAGCCGTATCACCGGGACACCAAATTCTGGGGCCAACGTCCTGACTTTC.

The chain joins TRBV9 to TRBJ1-3; D remains unclear. V shed 5 bases and J shed 4 bases, with 19 bases lying between them. The germline V gene has CDR1 SGDLS and CDR2 YYNGEE. The CDR3 consists of 16 residues. CDR3: CASSPSTGAAGNTIYF. CDR3 nucleotides: TGTGCCAGCAGTCCTAGCACCGGAGCCGCCGGAAACACCATATATTTT.

In its sample, this clonotype was seen a few times. The rearrangement joins TRBV15 to TRBJ1-5; D call uncertain. Deletions cut 3 bases from V and 3 bases from J, with 9 bases between. This CDR3 comprises 14 residues. Germline CDR1 and CDR2: LNHNV and YYDKDF (reference sequence). CDR3 in amino acids: CATSSMGYNQPQHF. CDR3 sequence (DNA): TGTGCCACCAGCAGCATGGGGTACAATCAGCCCCAGCATTTT. The whole variable domain, filled in from reference TRBV15 and TRBJ1-5, reads DAMVIQNPRYQVTQFGKPVTLSCSQTLNHNVMYWYQQKSSQAPKLLFHYYDKDFNNEADTPDNFQSRRPNTSFCFLDIRSPGLGDTAMYLCATSSMGYNQPQHFGDGTRLSIL.

The CDR3 region is CASSFAQPQHF. The CDR3 DNA sequence: TGTGCCAGCAGTTTCGCTCAGCCCCAGCATTTT. The gene calls are TRBV28 and TRBJ1-5, with D unclear. The germline gives CDR1 MDHEN, CDR2 SYDVKM. The CDR3 is made up of 11 amino acids. The V end lost 3 bases, the J end lost 6 bases, and 3 bases lay between the germline ends.

The V gene is TRBV19, the J gene TRBJ2-7; 7 positions match TRBD1. There are 14 residues in the CDR3. Germline loops: CDR1 LNHDA, CDR2 SQIVND (reference sequence). V shed 3 bases, J shed 5 bases, and the junction held 7 bases outside the gene matches. CDR3 nucleotide sequence: TGTGCCAGTAGTATGCTCACAGGGGTCCACGAGCAGTACTTC. It is translated as CASSMLTGVHEQYF. Based on the CDR3 plus reference TRBV19 and TRBJ2-7, the full variable domain is DGGITQSPKYLFRKEGQNVTLSCEQNLNHDAMYWYRQDPGQGLRLIYYSQIVNDFQKGDIAEGYSVSREKKESFPLTVTSAQKNPTAFYLCASSMLTGVHEQYFGPGTRLTVT.

Worth noting for this clonotype: The junction differs from germline at one of its ends, possibly a read error. The V gene is TRBV4-1, the J gene TRBJ2-3, with TRBD2 matching 11 bases. CDR1 and CDR2 (germline): MGHRA, YSYEKL. CDR3 length: 15 amino acids. This CDR3 reads CASSPIAGGPHTQYF. In nucleotides, the CDR3 is TGTGCCAGCAGCCCCATAGCGGGGGGGCCTCATACGCAGTATTTT.

This clonotype showed up just a few times. This chain uses TRBV11-2 with TRBJ2-3, with TRBD2 matching 8 bases. This CDR3 comprises 14 residues. Germline loops: CDR1 SGHAT, CDR2 FQNNGV. Trimming cost V 1 base and J 7 bases; bases outside gene matches: 4. This chain's CDR3 is CASSLGGGLYTQYF. The CDR3 region has the DNA TGTGCCAGCAGCTTAGGCGGGGGGCTGTATACGCAGTATTTT. The complete variable domain, with remaining parts taken from reference TRBV11-2 and TRBJ2-3, reads EAGVAQSPRYKIIEKRQSVAFWCNPISGHATLYWYQQILGQGPKLLIQFQNNGVVDDSQLPKDRFSAERLKGVDSTLKIQPAKLEDSAVYLCASSLGGGLYTQYFGPGTRLTVL.

The gene calls are TRBV7-2 and TRBJ1-2; unclear D gene. The CDR3 extends over 15 amino acids. The germline V and J ends were trimmed by 0 bases and 8 bases, with 16 bases remaining between them. Germline V gene data show CDR1 as SGHTA and CDR2 as FQGNSA. The CDR3 DNA reads TGTGCCAGCAGCTTAGCCCCGGACCCGTCTGACGGCTACACCTTC. It encodes CASSLAPDPSDGYTF.

V and J are TRBV18 and TRBJ1-6, with TRBD1 matching 7 bases. CDR1 and CDR2 (germline): KGHSH, LQKENI. V lost 3 bases, J lost 8 bases, and 13 bases stayed unmatched. The CDR3 contains 17 residues. The CDR3 region has the DNA TGTGCCAGCTCACCCCCCGGGACAGTGGGCCGACATTCACCCCTCCACTTT. It encodes CASSPPGTVGRHSPLHF.

The chain links TRBV27 to TRBJ2-5; D is perhaps TRBD1 (5 bases). Germline V lookup: CDR1 MNHEY, CDR2 SMNVEV (reference sequence). Between the trimmed V and J ends, which lost 2 bases and 2 bases, there was a span of 9 bases. This CDR3 contains 14 residues. CDR3 protein: CASSLLRQQETQYF. As DNA, the CDR3 is TGTGCCAGCAGTTTACTTCGACAGCAAGAGACCCAGTACTTC.

This clonotype has a count of ten or more. V is TRBV7-2 and J is TRBJ2-1; no definite D call. The germline gives CDR1 SGHTA, CDR2 FQGNSA. V shed 5 bases and J shed 10 bases, with 12 bases lying between them. There are 12 residues in the CDR3. CDR3 sequence: CASSLVWAEQFF. CDR3 bases: TGTGCCAGCAGCCTAGTTTGGGCCGAGCAGTTCTTC.

The chain uses TRBV4-1 and TRBJ2-2; TRBD2 might be the D (6 bases). V dropped 0 bases and J dropped 2 bases, with 7 bases sitting between them. Per germline, CDR1 MGHRA and CDR2 YSYEKL. The CDR3 has 15 residues. The CDR3 region has the DNA TGCGCCAGCAGCCAAGAGGGAGGTAACACCGGGGAGCTGTTTTTT. Protein: CASSQEGGNTGELFF.

The table lists this clonotype with many counts. This chain connects TRBV7-2 to TRBJ1-1; TRBD1 matches at 9 bases. CDR1 is SGHTA, CDR2 FQGNSA, per germline. Trimming at V came to 5 bases and at J to 6 bases, leaving 10 bases not matched to a gene. This CDR3 is built from 15 residues. The CDR3 loop is CASSRTGTGSSEAFF. CDR3 sequence (DNA): TGTGCCAGCAGCCGAACCGGGACAGGGAGCTCTGAAGCTTTCTTT. Full variable domain (missing parts from reference TRBV7-2 and TRBJ1-1): GAGVSQSPSNKVTEKGKDVELRCDPISGHTALYWYRQSLGQGLEFLIYFQGNSAPDKSGLPSDRFSAERTGGSVSTLTIQRTQQEDSAVYLCASSRTGTGSSEAFFGQGTRLTVV.

This clonotype was seen a few times. The chain links TRBV7-9 to TRBJ2-1; TRBD2 agrees at 10 bases. J gave up 4 bases and V 5 bases, and 8 bases lay outside the gene matches. Germline loops: CDR1 SEHNR, CDR2 FQNEAQ (reference sequence). The CDR3 covers 16 residues. The DNA of the CDR3 is TGTGCCAGCAGCCCTCACTGGACTAGCGGATACAATGAGCAGTTCTTC. Translated: CASSPHWTSGYNEQFF.

In this sample, this clonotype turned up once. The chain couples TRBV29-1 to TRBJ2-7; 8 bases are shared with TRBD2. Trimming at V came to 3 bases and at J to 2 bases, leaving 6 bases not matched to a gene. In germline, CDR1 is SQVTM, CDR2 ANQGSEA. This CDR3 region has 14 residues. The CDR3 sequence is CSVDGGTRPYEQYF. The CDR3 DNA reads as TGCAGCGTTGATGGAGGGACTAGGCCCTACGAGCAGTACTTC.

The chain is built from TRBV6-5 and TRBJ1-1, with a possible D match to TRBD1 (5 bases). V lost 6 bases, J lost 3 bases, and 23 bases lay in between. CDR1 is MNHEY and CDR2 is SVGAGI in the germline V gene. The CDR3 has 17 amino acids. CDR3 protein: CASSYDIAGLGDTEAFF. The CDR3 region has the DNA TGTGCCAGCAGCTATGATATCGCGGGGCTCGGGGACACTGAAGCTTTCTTT.

This clonotype was detected ten times or more. V and J are TRBV19 and TRBJ1-1; the D is unclear. This CDR3 comprises 12 residues. Germline loops: CDR1 LNHDA, CDR2 SQIVND (reference sequence). Trimming took off 11 bases at V and 1 base at J, with 11 bases between the two ends. CDR3 protein: CASRSGNTEAFF. CDR3 nucleotides: TGTGCCTCGAGGTCCGGGAACACTGAAGCTTTCTTT.

At least ten counts were recorded for this clonotype. This chain joins TRBV4-1 and TRBJ1-1, with D possibly TRBD1 on 6 matching bases. This CDR3 is built from 14 residues. V was clipped by 3 bases and J by 2 bases, with 10 bases between them. Germline V lookup: CDR1 MGHRA, CDR2 YSYEKL. The CDR3 reads CASSQTGVNTEAFF. CDR3 nucleotide sequence: TGCGCCAGCAGCCAGACAGGAGTTAACACTGAAGCTTTCTTT.

This clonotype was counted only a few times. The V call is TRBV19, the J call TRBJ2-3; no firm D call. CDR1 is LNHDA, CDR2 SQIVND, per germline (reference sequence). V lost 3 bases and J 4 bases, leaving 8 bases between the germline ends. The CDR3 extends over 13 amino acids. CDR3 DNA: TGTGCCAGTAGTATCATGGGCCCAGATACGCAGTATTTT. Amino acids: CASSIMGPDTQYF.

This clonotype was counted between two and nine times. V gene TRBV4-1 combines with J gene TRBJ2-7, with 11 bases that match TRBD2. Germline lookup yields CDR1 MGHRA and CDR2 YSYEKL. There are 15 residues in the CDR3. The ends lost 1 base at V and 3 bases at J; junction bases unmatched: 2. The chain's CDR3 is CASSQGSGGVYEQYF. In DNA, the CDR3 is TGCGCCAGCAGCCAAGGTAGCGGGGGGGTCTACGAGCAGTACTTC.

The chain carries TRBV7-9 and TRBJ2-7; D may be TRBD1 or TRBD2 (5 bases each). This CDR3 has 15 residues. Trimming left V 4 bases short and J 4 bases short, with 17 bases between. The V gene's germline CDR1 is SEHNR and CDR2 FQNEAQ (reference sequence). The CDR3 nucleotides read TGTGCCAGCAGCTGGGGACCGACTGAGATTTACGAGCAGTACTTC. Encoded protein: CASSWGPTEIYEQYF. The full variable domain, rest sourced from reference TRBV7-9 and TRBJ2-7, is DTGVSQNPRHKITKRGQNVTFRCDPISEHNRLYWYRQTLGQGPEFLTYFQNEAQLEKSRLLSDRFSAERPKGSFSTLEIQRTEQGDSAMYLCASSWGPTEIYEQYFGPGTRLTVT.

This clonotype was detected a few times. The CDR3 nucleotides read TGTGCCAGCAGCCTTACAGGGGGTGACACAGATACGCAGTATTTT. Translated, it gives CASSLTGGDTDTQYF. The V call is TRBV7-9, the J call TRBJ2-3; 8 bases agree with TRBD1. J was trimmed by 2 bases and V by 5 bases; bases with no gene match: 6. The germline V gene encodes CDR1 SEHNR and CDR2 FQNEAQ (reference sequence). The CDR3 length is 15 residues.

This clonotype turned up a few times. CDR3 coding DNA: TGTGCCAGCAGCATGGGGACTATTTACAATGAGCAGTTCTTC. Encoded protein: CASSMGTIYNEQFF. The chain joins TRBV2 to TRBJ2-1; 7 bases are a match to TRBD2. After removal of 6 bases from V and 4 bases from J, the junction contained 6 bases not matched to a gene. The CDR3 consists of 14 residues. The germline CDR1 and CDR2 sequences are SNHLY and FYNNEI.

The rearrangement uses TRBV12-3 or TRBV12-4 and TRBJ2-7, with 7 bases lining up with TRBD1. With 3 bases clipped from V and 3 bases from J, the junction kept 5 bases outside the gene matches. The CDR3 totals 14 residues. The CDR3 nucleotides are TGTGCCAGCAGTTTGTGGACAGGAAACTACGAGCAGTACTTC. Translating it yields CASSLWTGNYEQYF.

The CDR3 nucleotides are TGTGCCAGTAGTATAAATGGAGGTAATAACAATGAGCAGTTCTTC. Translating gives CASSINGGNNNEQFF. The chain joins TRBV19 to TRBJ2-1; the D gene is possibly TRBD2 (5 bases). Trimming removed 2 bases from V and 5 bases from J, with 13 bases in between. CDR3 length equals 15 residues. Per germline, CDR1 LNHDA and CDR2 SQIVND (reference sequence).

The chain combines TRBV25-1 with TRBJ2-5, with D possibly TRBD2 on 6 matching bases. The CDR3 totals 13 residues. Deletions cut 1 base from V and 4 bases from J, with 7 bases between. Germline V lookup: CDR1 MGHDK, CDR2 SYGVNS. The CDR3 loop reads CASSEWEAETQYF. CDR3 nucleotide sequence: TGTGCCAGCAGTGAATGGGAGGCAGAGACCCAGTACTTC.

The chain employs TRBV11-1 and TRBJ2-1; possibly TRBD2 for D (6 bases). Germline V gives CDR1 SGHAT, CDR2 FQDESV (reference sequence). The germline V and J ends were trimmed by 8 bases and 0 bases, with 20 bases remaining between them. This CDR3 contains 17 residues. CDR3 region: CASSQVGGVSSYNEQFF. Here the CDR3 DNA reads TGTGCCAGCTCACAAGTGGGCGGGGTGAGCTCCTACAATGAGCAGTTCTTC. The full variable domain, its missing parts supplied by reference TRBV11-1 and TRBJ2-1, is EAEVAQSPRYKITEKSQAVAFWCDPISGHATLYWYRQILGQGPELLVQFQDESVVDDSQLPKDRFSAERLKGVDSTLKIQPAELGDSAMYLCASSQVGGVSSYNEQFFGPGTRLTVL.

This clonotype was recorded many times. The chain carries TRBV19 and TRBJ2-3; 8 positions agree with TRBD1. V gave up 7 bases and J gave up 3 bases; unmatched junction bases: 0. This CDR3 has 12 amino acids. CDR1 and CDR2 from the germline V gene are LNHDA and SQIVND (reference sequence). CDR3 in amino acids: CASNRGTDTQYF. Here the CDR3 DNA reads TGTGCCAGTAACAGGGGGACAGATACGCAGTATTTT.

This clonotype was observed at least ten times. The chain combines TRBV9 with TRBJ2-1, with 9 nucleotides matching TRBD2. This CDR3 region has 15 residues. CDR1 is SGDLS and CDR2 is YYNGEE in the germline V gene. The V gene end was trimmed by 0 bases and the J gene end by 10 bases; junction bases not matched to a gene: 8. The CDR3 loop is CASSVGGLAGQEQFF. The CDR3 nucleotides are TGTGCCAGCAGCGTAGGGGGACTAGCAGGGCAGGAGCAGTTCTTC.

This clonotype has at least ten counts. The chain links TRBV5-1 to TRBJ2-7; TRBD1 might be the D (6 bases). The ends were cut back, 6 bases at V and 3 bases at J, with 28 bases in the middle. This CDR3 region has 18 residues. Germline CDR1 and CDR2: SGHRS and YFSETQ. As DNA, the CDR3 is TGCGCCAGCAACGCTATAAACGCCGATGTGGTAGGGGGCTACGAGCAGTACTTC. Its protein is CASNAINADVVGGYEQYF.